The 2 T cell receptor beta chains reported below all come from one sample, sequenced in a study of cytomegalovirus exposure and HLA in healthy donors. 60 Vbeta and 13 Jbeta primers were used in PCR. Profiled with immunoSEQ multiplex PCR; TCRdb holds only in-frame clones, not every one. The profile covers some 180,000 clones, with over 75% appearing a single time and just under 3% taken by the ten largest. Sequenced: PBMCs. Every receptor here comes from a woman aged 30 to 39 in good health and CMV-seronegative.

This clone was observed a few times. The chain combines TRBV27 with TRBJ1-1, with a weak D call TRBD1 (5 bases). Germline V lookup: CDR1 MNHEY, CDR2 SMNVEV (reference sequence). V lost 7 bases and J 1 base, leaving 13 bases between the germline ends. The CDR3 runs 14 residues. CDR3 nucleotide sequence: TGTGCCAGCACAACGGGACTCAGGAACACTGAAGCTTTCTTT. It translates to CASTTGLRNTEAFF.

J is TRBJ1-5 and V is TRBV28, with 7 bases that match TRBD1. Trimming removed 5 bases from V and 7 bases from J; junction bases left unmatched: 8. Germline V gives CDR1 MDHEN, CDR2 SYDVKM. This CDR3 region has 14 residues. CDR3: CASSPDREAQPQHF. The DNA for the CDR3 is TGTGCCAGCAGTCCAGACAGGGAAGCACAGCCCCAGCATTTT.